These T cell receptor beta chains were read from a single sample in a study of blood T cell repertoires in COVID-19. Libraries were prepared by immunoSEQ multiplex PCR; TCRdb keeps only in-frame clonotypes and omits some of them. The sample includes under 95,000 clones, about 85% of them seen just once. The sequenced sample consisted of peripheral blood. Every receptor here comes from a woman older than 75 with COVID-19, enrolled during active disease. Both conserved end residues are part of each CDR3. Size is stated for part of the rows, as once, few or many counts, or as a class when the clone is expanded.

cdr3_aa j_call clone_size v_call
CASSFGGGSYEQYF TRBJ2-7 - TRBV13
CASSPTGDTYGYTF TRBJ1-2 - TRBV7-9
CASRGRVSFTDTQYF TRBJ2-3 - TRBV27
CASSTQGSYNSPLHF TRBJ1-6 - TRBV2
CASSPMGRVYQETQYF TRBJ2-5 - TRBV5-6
CASKGDWGYTDTQYF TRBJ2-3 once TRBV6-6
CASSTTGNEKLFF TRBJ1-4 - TRBV12-3/TRBV12-4
CASSPPGQGKDTQYF TRBJ2-3 - TRBV16
CASSILAASYNEQFF TRBJ2-1 - TRBV19
CASSSRVGRGYTDTQYF TRBJ2-3 - TRBV7-3
CASTPSGGGSNYGYTF TRBJ1-2 - TRBV7-2
CASSLKGWGLQGDTIYF TRBJ1-3 - TRBV7-9
CASSEGQGWTDTQYF TRBJ2-3 - TRBV9
CASSPPGQGAHEQYF TRBJ2-7 - TRBV3-1/TRBV3-2
CASSPRLRQETQYF TRBJ2-5 - TRBV2
CSVGENYGYTF TRBJ1-2 - TRBV29-1
CASSLGGFLAETQYF TRBJ2-5 - TRBV7-6
CASSPQQGLTDTQYF TRBJ2-3 - TRBV5-1
CASSQNTEAFF TRBJ1-1 - TRBV21-1
CASSRRADLYEQYF TRBJ2-7 - TRBV7-9
CASSQDTGTSGVYEQYF TRBJ2-7 - TRBV3-1/TRBV3-2
CASPNIQYF TRBJ2-4 - TRBV19
CASSLGTGVTDTQYF TRBJ2-3 - TRBV7-3
CASSPGGHPNTEAFF TRBJ1-1 - TRBV7-9
CASSPYLTGLSTDTQYF TRBJ2-3 - TRBV18